Reported below is one TCR beta chain. The sample holds a few counts of this clonotype. Its target antigen remains unknown. No clone much larger than this one lies a single base away; base qualities are absent. The sample's treatment or condition, from its label and the paper: approximately 9-day PBMC culture with coronavirus spike peptide pools or control peptides (ViraFEST assay). The ViraFEST assay was used in the study, in which antigen-specific T cells were expanded with peptide pools and expanded clonotypes were subsequently identified by TCR sequencing. The positive SARS-CoV-2 PCR tests of the convalescent patients were dated from March to December 2020, before the Alpha, Beta and Delta variants emerged in the United States. PBMCs were cultured at around 2 million per well in IMDM supplemented with around 5.5% human AB serum and about 10 IU/ml IL-2, with 9.5 to 10 ug/ml peptide pools added. Half of the culture medium was replaced with fresh IL-2-containing medium on days 3 and 7. CD4+ T cells were isolated after 10 days of culture through negative selection using the EasySep CD4+ T cell isolation kit. PBMCs were separated from whole blood using Ficoll-Paque Plus gradient centrifugation and then either used fresh or cryopreserved at -140C. In general, triplicate wells were set up for every culture condition.

The data were taken from a study of vaccination and CD4 T cells after COVID-19 (dated by TCRdb to the early 2020s). About the full investigation: Every convalescent patient had a positive nasal swab PCR test for SARS-CoV-2, with mild disease in 9 or 10 patients and severe disease in one. Six males and four females were included in the convalescent cohort, with two Hispanic individuals, seven Caucasians, two Asians and one multiracial person represented. Each participant got two doses of either the Pfizer-BioNTech BNT162b2 vaccine (n=8) or the Moderna mRNA-1273 vaccine (n=2). Post-COVID blood samples from convalescent patients were collected a median of roughly 100 days after diagnosis, with a range of 35 to 161 days. The time from the second vaccine dose to post-vaccine blood sampling had a median of around 72 days and ranged from about 14 to 250 days. For stimulating the cultures, overlapping spike peptide pools were used, derived from SARS-CoV-2 as well as from the common cold coronaviruses HCoV-NL63, HCoV-OC43 and HCoV-229E. Control cultures received a CEFX viral epitope pool as the positive control, an HIV-1 Nef peptide pool as the negative control, or no peptide. In 10 COVID-19 convalescent patients and a handful of infection-naive healthy vaccine recipients, researchers compared the spike-specific CD4+ TCR repertoire from before mRNA vaccination with the repertoire from after. Results the study describes overall, beyond this receptor: The study included relatively few convalescent patients and did not analyze early timepoints after natural infection. Of the vaccine-specific clones found in convalescent patients, nearly all (304 of 307) were mono-reactive for SARS-CoV-2 spike instead of being cross-reactive with common cold coronaviruses. Among convalescent patients, a median roughly 90% of the SARS-CoV-2-reactive clones seen after vaccination appeared only after vaccination, which suggests priming specific to the vaccine. Although the median number of SARS-CoV-2-reactive clonotypes went up from roughly 19 after infection to about 38 after vaccination, the increase was not significant.

V loses 0 bases of germline sequence and J loses 0 bases, and the interval between the two ends is 16 bases. As encoded in the germline V gene, CDR1 is ENHRY while CDR2 is SYGVKD. Reading from cysteine to phenylalanine, the CDR3 counts 18 amino acids. Here the CDR3 DNA is all that survives: 54 bases in frame from base 1. The receptor library was made with PCR. DNA from cultured CD4+ T cells underwent TCR sequencing with the Oncomine TCR Beta short-read assay at the Johns Hopkins FTIC core. The QIAamp micro DNA kit was used to extract genomic DNA from the cultured CD4+ T cells. The Oncomine TCR Beta libraries from cultured CD4+ T cells were pooled using unique dual indexes and then sequenced on an Illumina iSeq 100. As for how the authors treated the data: Non-productive sequences were filtered out, and CDR3s that did not start with C, did not end with F or W, or were shorter than 7 amino acids were discarded. The MANAFEST web application identified antigen-specific clonotypes by comparing peptide-stimulated wells against reference wells and other culture wells. For a clone to be called positive, the clone needed an FDR below 0.05, an odds ratio above 5, and a productive frequency above 0.1% in at least two of three replicate wells. A clonotype was classed as cross-reactive if the clonotype showed significant expansion both in SARS-CoV-2 spike wells and in at least one common cold coronavirus spike condition. Similarity between CDR3 sequences was evaluated in R version 3.6.1 using Levenshtein distances (stringdist) and unrooted phylogenetic trees (ape). The public sequencing data were trimmed at Q25 with fastp and processed into clonotypes with MiXCR by TCRdb, which kept only in-frame beta chains. Rows merge per CDR3 protein into single entries with the most common DNA and genes. TCRdb, not the authors, supplied the V and J calls. The sample profile shows around 20,000 distinct CDR3 sequences; more than 20% of them were found once. Together, the top ten hold about a tenth of the sample.

The chain is encoded by TRBV10-3 joined to TRBJ2-3, and possibly TRBD2, on 5 matching bases. The sequencing sample was made of cultured CD4+ T cells from blood. This receptor was taken from a human donor with COVID-19. The nucleotide sequence reads TGTGCCATCAGTGAGTCGACTGGGGTCCGGGGAAGCACAGATACGCAGTATTTT. It translates as CAISESTGVRGSTDTQYF.